The table lists the clone carrying this T cell receptor beta chain with a count of one. The CDR3 is made up of 12 amino acids. Deletions cut 5 bases from V and 4 bases from J, with 7 bases between. Looked up from germline, CDR1 is SEHNR and CDR2 is FQNEAQ (reference sequence). Data came from immunoSEQ multiplex PCR; TCRdb stores just in-frame clones and leaves some out. Of approximately 250,000 clones listed, more than 80% are singletons. The data were obtained in a study of blood T cell repertoires in COVID-19. Material for sequencing was PBMCs or T cells enriched from blood (not recorded which). The clonotype was recovered from a young woman with acute COVID-19. The chain joins TRBV7-9 to TRBJ2-3; D perhaps matches TRBD2 (5 bases). The CDR3 DNA is TGTGCCAGCAGCGAGGGAGCAGATACGCAGTATTTT. Encoded protein: CASSEGADTQYF.